This record looks at one T cell receptor beta chain sequence and its context. There is no known antigen for this receptor. No base quality values were provided; no much bigger clone lies one nucleotide off. This entry comes from a study of T cell responses to AZD1222 COVID-19 vaccine (dated by TCRdb to the early 2020s). Regarding the study in general: Because spike-specific TCR depth and breadth did not differ between the two schedules, AZD1222 recipients who got a second dose at roughly 4 weeks were pooled with those who got a second dose at roughly 12 weeks. TCR sequencing covered roughly 230 trial participants: about 210 given two doses of AZD1222 and 26 given two doses of MenACWY control vaccine. Trial participants were enrolled by age into 18-55, 56-69 and 70-plus year subgroups, with about 150, 27 and 61 TCR-sequenced participants respectively.

The CDR3 regions of human TCRbeta chains were analyzed by immunosequencing. Processing in the source paper ran as follows. TCRs in the repertoires were compared against a reference library of SARS-CoV-2-specific TCRs that had been generated with the MIRA antigen-specificity platform. Breadth meant the fraction of unique TCRs that were SARS-CoV-2-associated, whereas depth meant the fraction of total T cells that were SARS-CoV-2-associated. Using the MIRA data, each spike-specific TCR was assigned both to the spike region to which the TCR was reactive and to a CD4 or CD8 class. Log10-transformed breadth and depth values were compared by one-way ANOVA with Sidak's multiple comparisons tests. Sourced from immuneACCESS, this table was stored by TCRdb with only in-frame sequences that have V and J called. A share of the clones is absent; for the studies checked, an unresolved V gene accounts for under half, and the remainder has no known explanation. V, J and clone size are taken as reported in that table, and D and trimming were inferred from the DNA itself. In this sample the table shows over 150,000 clones, 90% of which occur a single time. The ten top clones hold approximately 1.5% of the sample.

Overall results and qualifications from the work: In the small 56-69-year group, the increase in depth fell short of significance, most likely because of low power. Most participants were white British and females outnumbered males, and the authors suggested that clonal diversity may have been underestimated. Conclusions about previously exposed vaccinees were limited because only six AZD1222 recipients were SARS-CoV-2 seropositive at baseline. Reportedly, almost half of the unique spike-specific TCRs recognized epitopes lying outside the regions that are mutated in the B.1.351 and B.1.1.7 variants. No day 14 peak-response samples were available, so repertoires were characterized only after the peak T cell response. A significant rise in spike-specific TCR breadth and depth was observed after two AZD1222 doses relative to day 0 and relative to MenACWY recipients. The vaccine-associated CD4 TCRs covered the entire spike protein, and the dominant responses fell in regions 160-218 and 743-854.

Trimming costs V 4 bases and J 5 bases, and their ends lie 7 bases apart. From cysteine to phenylalanine, the CDR3 is 12 amino acids long. Only the CDR3 DNA is retained, 36 bases long and in frame from the first base. The germline V gene (reference sequence) supplies CDR1 SGHNT and CDR2 YYREEE. The label giving this sample's time point can be read as: baseline before first vaccination. Samples from vaccinated people were obtained from the UK trials COV001 and COV002, which included a single-blind randomized controlled phase 2/3 trial of AZD1222 (ChAdOx1 nCoV-19) in healthy adults. For TCRbeta chain sequencing, PBMC samples were collected from trial participants at day 0 and at day 28 after the second dose.

This receptor was obtained from an adult in good health. The V gene is TRBV5-4 and the J gene is TRBJ1-5; no confident D gene assignment can be made. This material consisted of peripheral blood, taken on day 0 of AZD1222 vaccination. The CDR3 corresponds to CASSLPDQPQHF. At the DNA level, the sequence is TGTGCCAGCAGCCTCCCTGATCAGCCCCAGCATTTT.